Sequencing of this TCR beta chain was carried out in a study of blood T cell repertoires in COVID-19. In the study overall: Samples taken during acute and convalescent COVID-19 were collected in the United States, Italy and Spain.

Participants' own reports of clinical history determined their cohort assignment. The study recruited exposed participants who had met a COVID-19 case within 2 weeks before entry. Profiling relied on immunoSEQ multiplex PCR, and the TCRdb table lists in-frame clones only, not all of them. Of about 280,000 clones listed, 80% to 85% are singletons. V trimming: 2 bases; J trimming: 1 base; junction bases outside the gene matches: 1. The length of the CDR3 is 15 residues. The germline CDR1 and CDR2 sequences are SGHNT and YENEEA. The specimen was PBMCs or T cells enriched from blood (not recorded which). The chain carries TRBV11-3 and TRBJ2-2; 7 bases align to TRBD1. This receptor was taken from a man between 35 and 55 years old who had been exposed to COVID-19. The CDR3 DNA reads TGTGCCAGCAGCTTAAGGGGGCTGAACACCGGGGAGCTGTTTTTT. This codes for CASSLRGLNTGELFF.